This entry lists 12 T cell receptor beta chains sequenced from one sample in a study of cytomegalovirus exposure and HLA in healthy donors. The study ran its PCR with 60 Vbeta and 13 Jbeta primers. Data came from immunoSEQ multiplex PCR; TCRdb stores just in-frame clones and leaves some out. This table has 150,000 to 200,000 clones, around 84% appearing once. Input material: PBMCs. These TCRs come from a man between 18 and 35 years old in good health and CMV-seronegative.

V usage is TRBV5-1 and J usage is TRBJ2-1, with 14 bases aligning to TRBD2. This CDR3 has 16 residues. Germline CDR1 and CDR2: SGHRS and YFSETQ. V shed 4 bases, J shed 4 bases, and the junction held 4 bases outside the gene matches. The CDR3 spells CASSRTSGGPYNEQFF. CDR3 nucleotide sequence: TGCGCCAGCAGCAGGACTAGCGGGGGGCCGTACAATGAGCAGTTCTTC.

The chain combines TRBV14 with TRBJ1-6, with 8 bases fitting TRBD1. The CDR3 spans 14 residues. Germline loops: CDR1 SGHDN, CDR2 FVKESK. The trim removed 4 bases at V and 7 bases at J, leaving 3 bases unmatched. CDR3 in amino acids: CASSPRQGNSPLHF. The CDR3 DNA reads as TGTGCCAGCAGCCCTCGACAGGGGAATTCACCCCTCCACTTT. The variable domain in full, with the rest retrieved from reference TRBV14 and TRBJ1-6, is EAGVTQFPSHSVIEKGQTVTLRCDPISGHDNLYWYRRVMGKEIKFLLHFVKESKQDESGMPNNRFLAERTGGTYSTLKVQPAELEDSGVYFCASSPRQGNSPLHFGNGTRLTVT.

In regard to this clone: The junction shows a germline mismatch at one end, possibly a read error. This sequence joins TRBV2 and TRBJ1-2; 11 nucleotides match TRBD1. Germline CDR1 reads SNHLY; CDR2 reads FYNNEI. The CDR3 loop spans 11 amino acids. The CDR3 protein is CASTPGQGGYF. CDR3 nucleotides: TGTGCCAGCACCCCGGGACAGGGGGGTTACTTC.

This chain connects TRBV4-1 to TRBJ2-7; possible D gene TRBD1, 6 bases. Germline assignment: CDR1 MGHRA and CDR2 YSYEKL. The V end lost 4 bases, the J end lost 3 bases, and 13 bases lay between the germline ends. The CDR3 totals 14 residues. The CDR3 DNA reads TGCGCCAGCAGCCTCGAGTCCAGGGGCTACGAGCAGTACTTC. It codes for CASSLESRGYEQYF.

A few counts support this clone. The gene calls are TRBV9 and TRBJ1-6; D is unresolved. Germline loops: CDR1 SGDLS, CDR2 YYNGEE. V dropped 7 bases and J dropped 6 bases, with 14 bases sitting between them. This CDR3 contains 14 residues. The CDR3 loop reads CASRAGASNSPLHF. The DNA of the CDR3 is TGTGCCAGCCGGGCGGGTGCGAGTAATTCACCCCTCCACTTT.

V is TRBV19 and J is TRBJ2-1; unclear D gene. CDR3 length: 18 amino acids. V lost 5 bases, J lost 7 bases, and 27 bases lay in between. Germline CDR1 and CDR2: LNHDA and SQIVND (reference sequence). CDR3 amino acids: CASSPPHQDWYLGNEQFF. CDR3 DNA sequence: TGTGCCAGTAGTCCCCCACATCAGGATTGGTACCTTGGGAATGAGCAGTTCTTC.

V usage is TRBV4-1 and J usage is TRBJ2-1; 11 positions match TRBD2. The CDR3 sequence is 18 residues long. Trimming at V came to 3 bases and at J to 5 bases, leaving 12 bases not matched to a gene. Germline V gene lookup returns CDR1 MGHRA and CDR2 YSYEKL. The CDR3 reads CASSHPLAGGRVDNEQFF. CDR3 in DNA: TGCGCCAGCAGCCATCCGCTAGCGGGGGGCCGGGTTGACAATGAGCAGTTCTTC.

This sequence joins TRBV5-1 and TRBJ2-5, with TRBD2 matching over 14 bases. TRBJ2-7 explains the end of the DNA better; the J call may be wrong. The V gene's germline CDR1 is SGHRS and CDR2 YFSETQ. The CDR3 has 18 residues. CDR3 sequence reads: CASSLSTSGGGYSYEQYF. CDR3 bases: TGCGCCAGCAGCCTGTCGACTAGCGGGGGGGGATACTCCTACGAGCAGTACTTC.

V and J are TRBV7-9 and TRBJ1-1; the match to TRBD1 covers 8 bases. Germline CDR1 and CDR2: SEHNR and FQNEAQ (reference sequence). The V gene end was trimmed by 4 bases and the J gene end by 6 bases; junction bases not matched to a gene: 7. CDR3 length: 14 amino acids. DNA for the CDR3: TGTGCCAGCAGCTCGGACAGGGTATTATCTGAAGCTTTCTTT. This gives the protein CASSSDRVLSEAFF.

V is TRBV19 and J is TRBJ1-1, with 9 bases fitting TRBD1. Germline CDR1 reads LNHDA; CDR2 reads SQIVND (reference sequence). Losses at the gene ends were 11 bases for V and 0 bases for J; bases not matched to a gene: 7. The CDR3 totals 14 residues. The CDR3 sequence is CAARDRAMNTEAFF. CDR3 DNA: TGTGCCGCACGGGACAGGGCTATGAACACTGAAGCTTTCTTT.

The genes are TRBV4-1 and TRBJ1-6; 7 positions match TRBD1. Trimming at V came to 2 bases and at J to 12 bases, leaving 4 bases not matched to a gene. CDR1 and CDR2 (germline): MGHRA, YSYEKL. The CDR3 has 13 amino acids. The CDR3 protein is CASSQLTGLPLHF. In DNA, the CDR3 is TGCGCCAGCAGCCAACTGACAGGGCTACCCCTCCACTTT.

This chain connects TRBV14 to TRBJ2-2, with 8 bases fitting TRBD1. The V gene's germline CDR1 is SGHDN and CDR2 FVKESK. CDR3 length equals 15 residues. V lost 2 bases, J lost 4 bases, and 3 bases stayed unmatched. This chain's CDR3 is CASSQWTGFTGELFF. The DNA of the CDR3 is TGTGCCAGCAGCCAATGGACAGGGTTCACCGGGGAGCTGTTTTTT.